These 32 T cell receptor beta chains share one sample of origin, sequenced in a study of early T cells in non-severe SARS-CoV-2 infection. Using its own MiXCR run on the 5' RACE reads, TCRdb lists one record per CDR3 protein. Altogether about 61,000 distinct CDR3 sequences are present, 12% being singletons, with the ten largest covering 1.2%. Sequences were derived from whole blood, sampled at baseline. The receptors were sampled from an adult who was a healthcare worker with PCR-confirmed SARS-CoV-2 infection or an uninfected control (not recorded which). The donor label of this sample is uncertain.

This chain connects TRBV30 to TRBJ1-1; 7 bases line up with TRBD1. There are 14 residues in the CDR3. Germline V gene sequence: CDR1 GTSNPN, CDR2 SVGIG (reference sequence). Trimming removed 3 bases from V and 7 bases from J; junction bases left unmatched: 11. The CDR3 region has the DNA TGTGCCTGGAGCTGGAGGGGACAGCGGCTTGAAGCTTTCTTT. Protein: CAWSWRGQRLEAFF.

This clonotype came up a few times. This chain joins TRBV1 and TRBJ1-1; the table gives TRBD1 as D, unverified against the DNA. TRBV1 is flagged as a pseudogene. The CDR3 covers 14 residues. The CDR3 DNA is TGCACCAGCAGCCAAGAGGAAGACAGGGCCGAAGCTTTCTTT. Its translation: CTSSQEEDRAEAFF.

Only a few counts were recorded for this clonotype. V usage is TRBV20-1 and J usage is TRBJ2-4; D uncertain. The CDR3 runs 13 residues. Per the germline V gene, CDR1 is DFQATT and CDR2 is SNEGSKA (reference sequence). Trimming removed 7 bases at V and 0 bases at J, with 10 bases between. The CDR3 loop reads CSGETLAKNIQYF. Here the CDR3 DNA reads TGCAGTGGAGAGACACTAGCCAAAAACATTCAGTACTTC.

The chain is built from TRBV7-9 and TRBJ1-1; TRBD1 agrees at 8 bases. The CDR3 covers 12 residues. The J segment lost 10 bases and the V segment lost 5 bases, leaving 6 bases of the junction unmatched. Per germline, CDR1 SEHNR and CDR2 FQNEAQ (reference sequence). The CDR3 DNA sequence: TGTGCCAGCAGCGCCGGGACAGGCCTAGCTTTCTTT. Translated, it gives CASSAGTGLAFF.

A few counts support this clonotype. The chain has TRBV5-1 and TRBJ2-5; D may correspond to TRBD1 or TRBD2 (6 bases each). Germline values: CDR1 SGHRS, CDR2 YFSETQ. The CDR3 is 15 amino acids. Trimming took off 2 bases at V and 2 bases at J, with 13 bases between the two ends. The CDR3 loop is CASSLMGGPQETQYF. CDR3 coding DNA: TGCGCCAGCAGCTTAATGGGGGGCCCTCAAGAGACCCAGTACTTC.

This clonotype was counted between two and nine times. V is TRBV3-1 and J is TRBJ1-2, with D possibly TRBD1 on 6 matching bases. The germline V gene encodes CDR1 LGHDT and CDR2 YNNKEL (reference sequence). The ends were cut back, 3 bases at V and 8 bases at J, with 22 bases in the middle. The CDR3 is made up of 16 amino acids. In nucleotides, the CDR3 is TGTGCCAGCAGCCAGTTTCAGGGGCCCGCGCGTAGGGGCTACACCTTC. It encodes CASSQFQGPARRGYTF.

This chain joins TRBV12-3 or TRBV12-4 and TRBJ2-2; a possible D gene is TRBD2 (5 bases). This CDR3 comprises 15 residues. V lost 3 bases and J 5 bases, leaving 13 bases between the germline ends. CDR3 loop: CASSLRRADTGELFF. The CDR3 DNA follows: TGTGCCAGCAGTTTGAGGCGGGCGGATACCGGGGAGCTGTTTTTT.

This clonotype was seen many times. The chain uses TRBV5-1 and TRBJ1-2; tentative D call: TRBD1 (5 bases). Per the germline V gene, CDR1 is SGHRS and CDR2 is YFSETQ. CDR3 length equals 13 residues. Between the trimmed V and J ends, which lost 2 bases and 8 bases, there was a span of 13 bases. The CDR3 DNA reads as TGCGCCAGCAGCTTAGGGACCCGCCAGGGCTACACCTTC. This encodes CASSLGTRQGYTF.

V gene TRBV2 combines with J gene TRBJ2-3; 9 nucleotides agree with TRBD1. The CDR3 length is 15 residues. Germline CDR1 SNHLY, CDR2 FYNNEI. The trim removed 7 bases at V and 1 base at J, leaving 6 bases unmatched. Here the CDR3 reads CASIRQGVGTDTQYF. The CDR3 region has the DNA TGTGCCAGCATTCGACAGGGGGTCGGCACAGATACGCAGTATTTT. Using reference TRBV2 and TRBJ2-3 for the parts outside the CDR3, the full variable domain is EPEVTQTPSHQVTQMGQEVILRCVPISNHLYFYWYRQILGQKVEFLVSFYNNEISEKSEIFDDQFSVERPDGSNFTLKIRSTKLEDSAMYFCASIRQGVGTDTQYFGPGTRLTVL.

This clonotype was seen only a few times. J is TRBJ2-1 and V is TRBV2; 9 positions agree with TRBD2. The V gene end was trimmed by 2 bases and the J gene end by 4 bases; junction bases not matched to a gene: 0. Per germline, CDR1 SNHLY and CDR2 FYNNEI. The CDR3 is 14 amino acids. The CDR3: CASSELAGYNEQFF. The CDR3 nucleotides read TGTGCCAGCAGTGAACTAGCGGGGTACAATGAGCAGTTCTTC.

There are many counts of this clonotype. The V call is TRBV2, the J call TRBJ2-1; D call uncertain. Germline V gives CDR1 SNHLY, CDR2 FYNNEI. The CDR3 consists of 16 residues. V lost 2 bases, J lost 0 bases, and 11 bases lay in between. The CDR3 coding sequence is TGTGCCAGCAGTGAACGTTCTTCTTACTCCTACAATGAGCAGTTCTTC. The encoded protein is CASSERSSYSYNEQFF.

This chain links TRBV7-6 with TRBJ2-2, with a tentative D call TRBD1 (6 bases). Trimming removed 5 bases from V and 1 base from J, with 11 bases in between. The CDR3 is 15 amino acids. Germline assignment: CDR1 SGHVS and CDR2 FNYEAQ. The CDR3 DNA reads TGTGCCAGCAGCCGAGGGACACAGAACACCGGGGAGCTGTTTTTT. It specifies CASSRGTQNTGELFF. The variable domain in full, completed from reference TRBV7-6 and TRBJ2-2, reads GAGVSQSPRYKVTKRGQDVALRCDPISGHVSLYWYRQALGQGPEFLTYFNYEAQQDKSGLPNDRFSAERPEGSISTLTIQRTEQRDSAMYRCASSRGTQNTGELFFGEGSRLTVL.

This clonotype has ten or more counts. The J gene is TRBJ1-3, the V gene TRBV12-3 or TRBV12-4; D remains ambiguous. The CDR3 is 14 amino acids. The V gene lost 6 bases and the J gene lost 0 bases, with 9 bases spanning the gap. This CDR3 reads CASSPGLSGNTIYF. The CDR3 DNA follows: TGTGCCAGCAGCCCGGGTCTCTCTGGAAACACCATATATTTT.

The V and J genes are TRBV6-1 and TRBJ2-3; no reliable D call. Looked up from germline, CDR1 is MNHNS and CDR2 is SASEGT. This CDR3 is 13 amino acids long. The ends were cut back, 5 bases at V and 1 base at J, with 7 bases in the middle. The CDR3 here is CASSPTRTDTQYF. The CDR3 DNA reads TGTGCCAGCAGTCCAACCCGCACAGATACGCAGTATTTT.

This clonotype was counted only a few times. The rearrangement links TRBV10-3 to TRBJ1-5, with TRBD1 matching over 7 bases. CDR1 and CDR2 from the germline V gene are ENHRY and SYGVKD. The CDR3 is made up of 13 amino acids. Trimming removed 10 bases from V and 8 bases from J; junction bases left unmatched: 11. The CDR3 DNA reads TGTGCCACCCAGGGGGACCCTGTGGAGCCCCAGCATTTT. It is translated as CATQGDPVEPQHF.

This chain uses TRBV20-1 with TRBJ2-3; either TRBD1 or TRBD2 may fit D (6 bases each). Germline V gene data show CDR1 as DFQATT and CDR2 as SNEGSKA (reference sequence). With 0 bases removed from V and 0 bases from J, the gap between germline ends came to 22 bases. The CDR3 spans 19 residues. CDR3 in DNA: TGCAGTGCTAGAGAGAGGGGGAGAGCGGGTATACCCAGCACAGATACGCAGTATTTT. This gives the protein CSARERGRAGIPSTDTQYF.

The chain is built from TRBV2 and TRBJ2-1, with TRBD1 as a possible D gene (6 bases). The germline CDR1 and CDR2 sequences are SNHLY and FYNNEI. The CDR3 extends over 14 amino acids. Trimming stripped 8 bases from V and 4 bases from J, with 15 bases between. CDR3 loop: CASVETGLYNEQFF. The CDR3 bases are TGTGCCAGCGTAGAGACAGGACTTTACAATGAGCAGTTCTTC.

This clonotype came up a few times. This CDR3 reads CASSSAGSGETQYF. In DNA, the CDR3 is TGTGCCAGCAGCTCAGCCGGTTCTGGGGAGACCCAGTACTTC. The V and J genes are TRBV6-5 and TRBJ2-5; D is uncertain. Germline V CDR1 and CDR2: MNHEY, SVGAGI. V gave up 6 bases and J gave up 5 bases, with 16 bases separating them. The CDR3 length is 14 residues.

The chain's CDR3 is CASSFHRVTEAFF. The CDR3 coding sequence is TGTGCCAGCAGCTTTCACAGGGTCACTGAAGCTTTCTTT. This chain connects TRBV5-8 to TRBJ1-1, with D possibly being TRBD1 (6 bases). Germline V gives CDR1 SGHTS, CDR2 YDEGEE. The ends were cut back, 2 bases at V and 4 bases at J, with 9 bases in the middle. The CDR3 consists of 13 residues.

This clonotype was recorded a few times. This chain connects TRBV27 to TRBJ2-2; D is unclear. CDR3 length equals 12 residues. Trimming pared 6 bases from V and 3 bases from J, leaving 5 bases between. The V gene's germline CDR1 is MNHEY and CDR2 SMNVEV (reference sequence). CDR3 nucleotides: TGTGCCAGCAGGGTAGACACCGGGGAGCTGTTTTTT. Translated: CASRVDTGELFF.

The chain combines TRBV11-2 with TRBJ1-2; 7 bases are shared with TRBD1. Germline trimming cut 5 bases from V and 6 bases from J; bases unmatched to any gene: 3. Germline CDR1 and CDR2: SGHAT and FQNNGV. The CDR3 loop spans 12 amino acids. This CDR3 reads CASSLTGDGYTF. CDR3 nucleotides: TGTGCCAGCAGCCTTACAGGGGATGGCTACACCTTC.

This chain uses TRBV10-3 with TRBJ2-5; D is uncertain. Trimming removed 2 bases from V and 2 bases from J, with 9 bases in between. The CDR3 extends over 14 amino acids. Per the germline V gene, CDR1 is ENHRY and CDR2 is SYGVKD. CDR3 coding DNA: TGTGCCATCAGTGAGGTCGGTCAGCAAGAGACCCAGTACTTC. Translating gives CAISEVGQQETQYF.

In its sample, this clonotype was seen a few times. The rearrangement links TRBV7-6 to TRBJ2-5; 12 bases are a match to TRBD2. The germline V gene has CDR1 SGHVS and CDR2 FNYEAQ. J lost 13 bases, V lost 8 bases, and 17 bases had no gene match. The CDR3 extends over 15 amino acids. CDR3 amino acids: CASVPILAGGPVGYF. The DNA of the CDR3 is TGTGCCAGCGTCCCGATACTAGCGGGGGGCCCTGTTGGGTACTTC.

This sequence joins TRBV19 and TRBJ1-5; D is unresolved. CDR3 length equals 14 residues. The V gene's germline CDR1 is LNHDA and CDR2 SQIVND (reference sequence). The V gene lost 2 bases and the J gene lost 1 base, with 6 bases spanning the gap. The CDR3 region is CASSIRGSNQPQHF. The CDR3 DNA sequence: TGTGCCAGTAGTATAAGAGGGAGCAATCAGCCCCAGCATTTT. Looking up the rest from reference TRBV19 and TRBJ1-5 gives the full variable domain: DGGITQSPKYLFRKEGQNVTLSCEQNLNHDAMYWYRQDPGQGLRLIYYSQIVNDFQKGDIAEGYSVSREKKESFPLTVTSAQKNPTAFYLCASSIRGSNQPQHFGDGTRLSIL.

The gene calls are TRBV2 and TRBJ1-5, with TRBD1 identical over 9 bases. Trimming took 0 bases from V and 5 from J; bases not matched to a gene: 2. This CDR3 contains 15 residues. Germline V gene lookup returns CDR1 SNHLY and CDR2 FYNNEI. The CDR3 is CASSEARTGDQPQHF. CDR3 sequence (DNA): TGTGCCAGCAGTGAAGCCCGGACAGGGGATCAGCCCCAGCATTTT.

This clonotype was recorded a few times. The CDR3 reads CASSFRQGRTEAFF. The CDR3 DNA is TGTGCCAGCAGCTTCCGACAGGGAAGGACTGAAGCTTTCTTT. The chain links TRBV5-4 to TRBJ1-1; 7 positions match TRBD1. The V segment lost 2 bases and the J segment 5 bases; nucleotides outside the gene matches: 6. Germline CDR1 is SGHNT and CDR2 is YYREEE (reference sequence). This CDR3 spans 14 amino acids.

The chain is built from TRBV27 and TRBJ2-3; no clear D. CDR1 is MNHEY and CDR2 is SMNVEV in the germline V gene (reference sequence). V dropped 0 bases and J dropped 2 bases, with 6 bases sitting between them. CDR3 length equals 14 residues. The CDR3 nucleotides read TGTGCCAGCAGTTTATCGAGGTTCACAGATACGCAGTATTTT. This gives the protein CASSLSRFTDTQYF.

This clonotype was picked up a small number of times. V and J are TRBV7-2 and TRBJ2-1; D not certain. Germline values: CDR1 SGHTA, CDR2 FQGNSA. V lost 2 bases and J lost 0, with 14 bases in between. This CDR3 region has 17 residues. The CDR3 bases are TGTGCCAGCAGCTTACAAGTCGCGAGGAGCTCCTACAATGAGCAGTTCTTC. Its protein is CASSLQVARSSYNEQFF.

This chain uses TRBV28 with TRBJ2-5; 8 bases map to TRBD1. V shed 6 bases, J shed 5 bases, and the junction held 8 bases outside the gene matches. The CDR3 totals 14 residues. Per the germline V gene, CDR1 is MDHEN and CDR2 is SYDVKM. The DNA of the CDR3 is TGTGCCAGCAGCCAAGACAGGGGATACGAGACCCAGTACTTC. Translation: CASSQDRGYETQYF. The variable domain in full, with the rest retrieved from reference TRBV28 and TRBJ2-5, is DVKVTQSSRYLVKRTGEKVFLECVQDMDHENMFWYRQDPGLGLRLIYFSYDVKMKEKGDIPEGYSVSREKKERFSLILESASTNQTSMYLCASSQDRGYETQYFGPGTRLLVL.

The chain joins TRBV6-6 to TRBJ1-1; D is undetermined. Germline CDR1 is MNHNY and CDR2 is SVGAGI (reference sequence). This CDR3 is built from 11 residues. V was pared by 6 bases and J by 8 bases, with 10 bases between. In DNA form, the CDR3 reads TGTGCCAGCAGCGCCGGATCCGAAGCTTTCTTT. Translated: CASSAGSEAFF.

The CDR3 reads CASSHRQGGNIQYF. CDR3 sequence (DNA): TGTGCCAGCAGCCACCGCCAGGGTGGAAACATTCAGTACTTC. The chain joins TRBV3-1 to TRBJ2-4; possibly TRBD1 for D (5 bases). Trimming left V 3 bases short and J 6 bases short, with 12 bases between. CDR1 and CDR2 (germline): LGHDT, YNNKEL (reference sequence). The CDR3 runs 14 residues.

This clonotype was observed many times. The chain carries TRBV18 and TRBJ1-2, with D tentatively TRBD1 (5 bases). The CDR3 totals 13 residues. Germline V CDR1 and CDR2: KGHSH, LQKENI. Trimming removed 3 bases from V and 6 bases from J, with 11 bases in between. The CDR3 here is CASSPDKGHGYTF. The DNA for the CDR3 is TGTGCCAGCTCACCCGACAAGGGGCATGGCTACACCTTC.